This T cell receptor beta chain was identified during a study of identical twins' blood T cells. Germline CDR1 is SQVTM and CDR2 is ANQGSEA. This CDR3 has 13 residues. The germline V and J ends were trimmed by 3 bases and 8 bases, with 14 bases remaining between them. MiXCR, run by TCRdb on the 5' RACE reads, gives a single entry per CDR3 protein. The table records 400,000 or so distinct CDR3 sequences, roughly 30% of them present only once. This chain uses TRBV29-1 with TRBJ2-1; TRBD2 is a possible D gene (6 bases). Material: PBMCs. The TCR was taken from a woman between 18 and 50 years old in good health. The CDR3 DNA is TGCAGCGTTGATTCAACCGCGGGGTATGAGCAGTTCTTC. This translates into CSVDSTAGYEQFF.